Listed here are 5 T cell receptor beta chains from one sample, sequenced in a study of response to subunit inactivated influenza vaccine. TCRdb passed the RT-PCR reads through MiXCR, listing each CDR3 protein once. The sample consists of about 800,000 distinct CDR3 sequences, 20% to 25% of them appearing once. Specimen: PBMCs from blood, collected 5 days after vaccination. These receptors all come from a man between 45 and 60 years old who received an inactivated influenza vaccine.

The V gene is TRBV28, the J gene TRBJ1-2, with 7 bases that match TRBD1. V lost 3 bases and J lost 5; bases outside the gene matches: 6. The CDR3 has 14 residues. Germline CDR1 and CDR2: MDHEN and SYDVKM. The CDR3 region is CASSLYGTDYGYTF. CDR3 DNA: TGTGCCAGCAGTTTGTATGGGACAGATTATGGCTACACCTTC.

This chain links TRBV20-1 with TRBJ2-4, with TRBD2 matching 12 bases. The CDR3 loop spans 16 amino acids. Per the germline V gene, CDR1 is DFQATT and CDR2 is SNEGSKA (reference sequence). Unmatched junction bases numbered 12, after V lost 6 bases and J lost 6 bases. This chain's CDR3 is CSAYLLAGGAANIQYF. The DNA for the CDR3 is TGCAGTGCGTATTTACTAGCGGGGGGTGCGGCAAACATTCAGTACTTC.

The chain joins TRBV20-1 to TRBJ2-1; 8 bases line up with TRBD2. The V and J ends lost 2 bases and 7 bases, in that order; junction bases with no gene match: 19. This CDR3 region has 18 residues. Germline CDR1 is DFQATT and CDR2 is SNEGSKA (reference sequence). The CDR3 here is CSARIPPSPGGPRNEQFF. The CDR3 DNA sequence: TGCAGTGCTAGAATACCCCCCTCCCCGGGAGGGCCGAGGAATGAGCAGTTCTTC.

This clonotype has a handful of counts. The rearrangement joins TRBV6-1 to TRBJ2-2; TRBD2 aligns across 11 bases. Trimming at V came to 6 bases and at J to 4 bases, leaving 4 bases not matched to a gene. Per germline, CDR1 MNHNS and CDR2 SASEGT. This CDR3 is built from 15 residues. CDR3 nucleotides: TGTGCCAGCAGACGAGGACTAGCGGGCACCGGGGAGCTGTTTTTT. Its translation: CASRRGLAGTGELFF.

The J gene is TRBJ2-7, the V gene TRBV6-4, with 7 bases aligning to TRBD1. The J segment lost 0 bases and the V segment lost 2 bases, leaving 4 bases of the junction unmatched. CDR3 length: 15 residues. CDR1 and CDR2 from the germline V gene are MRHNA and SNTAGT. The CDR3 region has the DNA TGTGCCAGCAGTGACGGGACAGCGCACTCCTACGAGCAGTACTTC. Translation: CASSDGTAHSYEQYF.